Below, 11 T cell receptor beta chains from the same sample are listed, as sequenced in a study of blood T cell repertoires in COVID-19. Sequencing was performed with immunoSEQ multiplex PCR; in TCRdb, only in-frame clones are kept and a portion is missing. The sample includes almost 350,000 clones, 88% of them seen just once. Material: PBMCs or T cells enriched from blood (not recorded which). These receptors came from a woman under 40 who had been exposed to COVID-19.

This clone has just one count. V gene TRBV18 combines with J gene TRBJ1-1; 10 nucleotides align to TRBD1. V was pared by 4 bases and J by 4 bases, with 12 bases of the junction left unmatched. The CDR3 is 17 residues long. CDR1 is KGHSH and CDR2 is LQKENI in the germline V gene. CDR3 sequence reads: CASSLRDRGGGRTEAFF. In DNA, the CDR3 is TGTGCCAGCTCACTCCGGGACAGGGGAGGAGGTCGCACTGAAGCTTTCTTT.

The CDR3 sequence: CSVEGVVRPPPQHF. The CDR3 DNA sequence: TGCAGCGTTGAAGGGGTGGTCAGGCCCCCACCCCAGCATTTT. V is TRBV29-1 and J is TRBJ1-5; D is undetermined. Looked up from germline, CDR1 is SQVTM and CDR2 is ANQGSEA. The length of the CDR3 is 14 residues. V was cut by 1 base and J by 10 bases, with 17 bases left in between.

The chain joins TRBV28 to TRBJ1-2; possible D gene TRBD1, 5 bases. This CDR3 comprises 14 residues. Trimming left V 4 bases short and J 7 bases short, with 16 bases between. Looked up from germline, CDR1 is MDHEN and CDR2 is SYDVKM. CDR3 bases: TGTGCCAGCAGTTCCACCGGGACTCGCCCTGGCTACACCTTC. It is translated as CASSSTGTRPGYTF.

The V gene is TRBV12-2, the J gene TRBJ1-3; TRBD1, the table's D call, was not compared with the DNA. TRBV12-2 is a known pseudogene. This CDR3 has 19 amino acids. The CDR3 is CASRLAGTGKWLNGNTIYF. In DNA form, the CDR3 reads TGTGCAAGTCGCTTGGCCGGGACAGGGAAGTGGCTAAACGGAAACACCATATATTTT.

The chain uses TRBV7-9 and TRBJ2-7, with D maybe TRBD1 (6 bases). Germline CDR1 is SEHNR and CDR2 is FQNEAQ (reference sequence). The V gene lost 2 bases and the J gene lost 3 bases, with 8 bases spanning the gap. The CDR3 extends over 13 amino acids. CDR3 nucleotides: TGTGCCAGCAGCTTAAACAGGGACTACGAGCAGTACTTC. Translation: CASSLNRDYEQYF.

This chain joins TRBV7-3 and TRBJ2-3; D call uncertain. Trimming stripped 2 bases from V and 3 bases from J, with 12 bases between. The CDR3 is 15 amino acids. The V gene's germline CDR1 is SGHTA and CDR2 FQGTGA. The CDR3 DNA is TGTGCCAGCAGCTTACCCCAAACGGGTACAGATACGCAGTATTTT. It specifies CASSLPQTGTDTQYF.

In its sample, this clone was seen a few times. J is TRBJ2-6 and V is TRBV2, with a tentative D call TRBD2 (7 bases). The CDR3 runs 16 residues. Germline CDR1 and CDR2: SNHLY and FYNNEI. Trimming removed 7 bases from V and 2 bases from J, with 15 bases in between. Here the CDR3 DNA reads TGTGCCAGCACCCTCCAAGGGGGGGCTGGGGCCAACGTCCTGACTTTC. As protein: CASTLQGGAGANVLTF.

The chain carries TRBV10-3 and TRBJ1-2, with 8 positions matching TRBD1. Germline lookup yields CDR1 ENHRY and CDR2 SYGVKD. J lost 4 bases, V lost 0 bases, and 19 bases had no gene match. The CDR3 is 20 amino acids. The DNA of the CDR3 is TGTGCCATCAGTGAGTCGACCCCCAACAAGGGACAGGCCGGGGGCTATGGCTACACCTTC. Translating it yields CAISESTPNKGQAGGYGYTF.

V is TRBV9 and J is TRBJ1-4, with D possibly being TRBD1 (5 bases). This CDR3 comprises 16 residues. CDR1 is SGDLS, CDR2 YYNGEE, per germline. Deletions cut 1 base from V and 5 bases from J, with 15 bases between. As DNA, the CDR3 is TGTGCCAGCAGCGTACTTCCAGGGCAAGAGAATGAAAAACTGTTTTTT. It yields the protein CASSVLPGQENEKLFF.

The chain employs TRBV5-1 and TRBJ1-1, with D perhaps TRBD1 (5 bases). Germline V gene lookup returns CDR1 SGHRS and CDR2 YFSETQ. V lost 5 bases, J lost 3 bases, and 14 bases lay in between. The CDR3 consists of 14 residues. The CDR3: CASSVAGADTEAFF. The CDR3 coding sequence is TGCGCCAGCAGTGTAGCTGGGGCGGACACTGAAGCTTTCTTT.

The V and J genes are TRBV14 and TRBJ1-2; D possibly corresponds to TRBD1 (5 bases). Germline V CDR1 and CDR2: SGHDN, FVKESK. The length of the CDR3 is 15 residues. The V gene lost 2 bases and the J gene lost 4 bases, with 14 bases spanning the gap. Here the CDR3 DNA reads TGTGCCAGCAGCCAACAGGGCTTTATCAGCTATGGCTACACCTTC. It encodes CASSQQGFISYGYTF. Supplemented by reference TRBV14 and TRBJ1-2, the full variable domain reads EAGVTQFPSHSVIEKGQTVTLRCDPISGHDNLYWYRRVMGKEIKFLLHFVKESKQDESGMPNNRFLAERTGGTYSTLKVQPAELEDSGVYFCASSQQGFISYGYTFGSGTRLTVV.